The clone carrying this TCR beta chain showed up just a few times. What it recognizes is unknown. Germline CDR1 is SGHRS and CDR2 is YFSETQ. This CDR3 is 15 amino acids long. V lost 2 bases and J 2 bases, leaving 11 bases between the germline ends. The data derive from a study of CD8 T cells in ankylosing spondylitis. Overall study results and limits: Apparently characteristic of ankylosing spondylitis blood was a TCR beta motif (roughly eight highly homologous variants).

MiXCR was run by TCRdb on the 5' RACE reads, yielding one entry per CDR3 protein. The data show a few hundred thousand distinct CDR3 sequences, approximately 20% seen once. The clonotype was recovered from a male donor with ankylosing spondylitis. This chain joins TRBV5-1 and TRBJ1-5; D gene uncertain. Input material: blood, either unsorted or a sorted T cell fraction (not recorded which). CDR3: CASSFDGGGNQPQHF. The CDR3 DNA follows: TGCGCCAGCAGCTTCGACGGTGGGGGCAATCAGCCCCAGCATTTT.